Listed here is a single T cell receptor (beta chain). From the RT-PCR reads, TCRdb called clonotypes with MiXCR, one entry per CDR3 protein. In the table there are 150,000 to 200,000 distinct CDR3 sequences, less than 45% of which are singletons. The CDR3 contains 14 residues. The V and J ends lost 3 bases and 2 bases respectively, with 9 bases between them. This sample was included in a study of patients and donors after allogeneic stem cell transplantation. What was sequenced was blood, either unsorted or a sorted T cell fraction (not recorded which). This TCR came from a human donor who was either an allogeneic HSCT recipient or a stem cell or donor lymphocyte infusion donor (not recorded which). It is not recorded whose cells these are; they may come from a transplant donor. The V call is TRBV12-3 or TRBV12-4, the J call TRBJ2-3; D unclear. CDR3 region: CASSLRATTDTQYF. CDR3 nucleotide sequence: TGTGCCAGCAGTTTGCGCGCGACCACAGATACGCAGTATTTT.